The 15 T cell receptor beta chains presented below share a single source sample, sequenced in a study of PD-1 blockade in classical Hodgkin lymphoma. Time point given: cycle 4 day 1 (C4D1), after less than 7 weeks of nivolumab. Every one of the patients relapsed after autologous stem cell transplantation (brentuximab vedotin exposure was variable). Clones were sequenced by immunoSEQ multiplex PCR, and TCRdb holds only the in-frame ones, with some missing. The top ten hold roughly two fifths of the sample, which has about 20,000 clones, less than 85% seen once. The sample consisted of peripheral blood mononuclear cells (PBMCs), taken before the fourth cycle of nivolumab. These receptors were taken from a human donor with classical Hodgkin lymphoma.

The CDR3 region is CASSLDAGATNTGELFF. In DNA, the CDR3 is TGCGCCAGCAGCTTGGATGCCGGGGCCACGAACACCGGGGAGCTGTTTTTT. This chain uses TRBV5-1 with TRBJ2-2, with D perhaps being TRBD1 or TRBD2 (5 bases each). Germline V gene lookup returns CDR1 SGHRS and CDR2 YFSETQ. This CDR3 spans 17 amino acids. V gave up 0 bases and J gave up 0 bases, with 12 bases separating them. Using reference TRBV5-1 and TRBJ2-2 for the parts outside the CDR3, the full variable domain is KAGVTQTPRYLIKTRGQQVTLSCSPISGHRSVSWYQQTPGQGLQFLFEYFSETQRNKGNFPGRFSGRQFSNSRSEMNVSTLELGDSALYLCASSLDAGATNTGELFFGEGSRLTVL.

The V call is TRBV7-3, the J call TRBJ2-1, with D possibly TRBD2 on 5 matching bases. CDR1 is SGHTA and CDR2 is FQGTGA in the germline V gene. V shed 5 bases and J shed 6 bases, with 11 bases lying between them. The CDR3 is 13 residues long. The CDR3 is CASSPVGSNEQFF. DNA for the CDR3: TGTGCCAGCAGCCCCGTGGGGAGCAATGAGCAGTTCTTC.

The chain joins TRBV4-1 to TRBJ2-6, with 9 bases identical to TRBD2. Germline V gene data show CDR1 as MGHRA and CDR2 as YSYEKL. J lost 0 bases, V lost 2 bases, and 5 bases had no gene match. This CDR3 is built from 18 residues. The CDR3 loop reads CASSQWAGGSSGANVLTF. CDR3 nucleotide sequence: TGCGCCAGCAGCCAATGGGCGGGAGGGAGCTCTGGGGCCAACGTCCTGACTTTC.

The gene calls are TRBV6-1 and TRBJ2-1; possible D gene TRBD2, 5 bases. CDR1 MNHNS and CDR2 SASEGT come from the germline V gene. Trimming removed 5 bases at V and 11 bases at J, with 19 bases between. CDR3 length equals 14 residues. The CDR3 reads CASSSGPSSPQQFF. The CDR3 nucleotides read TGTGCCAGCAGTTCTGGGCCTTCTAGCCCCCAGCAGTTCTTC.

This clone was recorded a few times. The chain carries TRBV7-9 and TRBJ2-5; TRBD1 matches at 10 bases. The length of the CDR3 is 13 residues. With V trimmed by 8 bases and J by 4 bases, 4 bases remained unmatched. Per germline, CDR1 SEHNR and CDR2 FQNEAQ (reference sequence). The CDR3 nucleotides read TGTGCCAGCTCTGGACAGGGGGTAGAGACCCAGTACTTC. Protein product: CASSGQGVETQYF.

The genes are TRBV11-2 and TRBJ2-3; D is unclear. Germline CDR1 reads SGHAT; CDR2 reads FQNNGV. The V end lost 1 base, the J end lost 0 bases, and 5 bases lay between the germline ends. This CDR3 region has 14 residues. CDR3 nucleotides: TGTGCCAGCAGCTTAGGGGCTAGCACAGATACGCAGTATTTT. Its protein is CASSLGASTDTQYF.

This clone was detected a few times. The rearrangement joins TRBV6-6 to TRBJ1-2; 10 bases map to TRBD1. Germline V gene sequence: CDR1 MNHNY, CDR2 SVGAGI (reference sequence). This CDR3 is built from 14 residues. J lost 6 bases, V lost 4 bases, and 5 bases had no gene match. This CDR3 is CASSSGQGVDGYTF. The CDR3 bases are TGTGCCAGCAGTTCCGGACAGGGGGTAGATGGCTACACCTTC.

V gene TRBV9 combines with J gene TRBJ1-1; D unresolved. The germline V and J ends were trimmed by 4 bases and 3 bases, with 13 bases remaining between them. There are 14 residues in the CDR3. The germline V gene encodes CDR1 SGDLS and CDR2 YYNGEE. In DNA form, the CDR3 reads TGTGCCAGCAGCCCCGTAACAGCCTACACTGAAGCTTTCTTT. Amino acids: CASSPVTAYTEAFF.

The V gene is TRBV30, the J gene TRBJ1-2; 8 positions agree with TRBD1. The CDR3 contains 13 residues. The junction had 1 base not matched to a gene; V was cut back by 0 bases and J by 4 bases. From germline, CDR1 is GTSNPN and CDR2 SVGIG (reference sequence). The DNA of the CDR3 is TGTGCCTGGAGTGTGGGACAGGCCTATGGCTACACCTTC. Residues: CAWSVGQAYGYTF.

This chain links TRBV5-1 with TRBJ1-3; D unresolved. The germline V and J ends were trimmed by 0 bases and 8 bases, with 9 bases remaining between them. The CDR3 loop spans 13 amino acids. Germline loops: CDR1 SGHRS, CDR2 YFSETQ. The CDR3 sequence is CASSLEEGYTIYF. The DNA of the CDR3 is TGCGCCAGCAGCTTGGAAGAAGGGTACACCATATATTTT.

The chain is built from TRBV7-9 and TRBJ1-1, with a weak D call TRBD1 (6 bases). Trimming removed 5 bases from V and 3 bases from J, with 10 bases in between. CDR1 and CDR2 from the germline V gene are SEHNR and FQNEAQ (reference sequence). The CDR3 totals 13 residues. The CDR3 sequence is CASSPTGDTEAFF. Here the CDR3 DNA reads TGTGCCAGCAGCCCGACAGGAGACACTGAAGCTTTCTTT.

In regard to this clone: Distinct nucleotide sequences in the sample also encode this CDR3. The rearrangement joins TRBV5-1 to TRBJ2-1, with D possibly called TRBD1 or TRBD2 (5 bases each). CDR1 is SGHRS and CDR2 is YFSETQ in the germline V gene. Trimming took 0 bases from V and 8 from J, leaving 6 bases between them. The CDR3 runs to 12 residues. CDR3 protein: CASSLVGDEQFF. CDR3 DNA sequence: TGCGCCAGCAGCTTGGTGGGGGATGAGCAGTTCTTC.

The CDR3 protein is CASSPARLALSYEQYF. CDR3 in DNA: TGTGCCAGCTCACCCGCCCGACTAGCCCTCTCCTACGAGCAGTACTTC. The chain links TRBV18 to TRBJ2-7, with 7 bases that match TRBD2. Germline CDR1 KGHSH, CDR2 LQKENI. The CDR3 has 16 residues. The trim removed 3 bases at V and 0 bases at J, leaving 8 bases unmatched.

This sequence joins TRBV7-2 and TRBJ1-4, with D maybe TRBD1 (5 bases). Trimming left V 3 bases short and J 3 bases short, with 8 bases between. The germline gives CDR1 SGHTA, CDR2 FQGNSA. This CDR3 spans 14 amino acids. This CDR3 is CASSFRVPNEKLFF. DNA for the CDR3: TGTGCCAGCAGCTTCAGGGTCCCTAATGAAAAACTGTTTTTT. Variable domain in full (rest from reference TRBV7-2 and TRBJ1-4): GAGVSQSPSNKVTEKGKDVELRCDPISGHTALYWYRQSLGQGLEFLIYFQGNSAPDKSGLPSDRFSAERTGGSVSTLTIQRTQQEDSAVYLCASSFRVPNEKLFFGSGTQLSVL.

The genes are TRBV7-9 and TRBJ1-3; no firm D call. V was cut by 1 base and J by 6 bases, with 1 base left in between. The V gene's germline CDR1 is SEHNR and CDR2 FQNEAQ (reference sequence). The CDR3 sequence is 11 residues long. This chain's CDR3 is CASSLENTIYF. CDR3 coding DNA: TGTGCCAGCAGCTTAGAAAACACCATATATTTT.